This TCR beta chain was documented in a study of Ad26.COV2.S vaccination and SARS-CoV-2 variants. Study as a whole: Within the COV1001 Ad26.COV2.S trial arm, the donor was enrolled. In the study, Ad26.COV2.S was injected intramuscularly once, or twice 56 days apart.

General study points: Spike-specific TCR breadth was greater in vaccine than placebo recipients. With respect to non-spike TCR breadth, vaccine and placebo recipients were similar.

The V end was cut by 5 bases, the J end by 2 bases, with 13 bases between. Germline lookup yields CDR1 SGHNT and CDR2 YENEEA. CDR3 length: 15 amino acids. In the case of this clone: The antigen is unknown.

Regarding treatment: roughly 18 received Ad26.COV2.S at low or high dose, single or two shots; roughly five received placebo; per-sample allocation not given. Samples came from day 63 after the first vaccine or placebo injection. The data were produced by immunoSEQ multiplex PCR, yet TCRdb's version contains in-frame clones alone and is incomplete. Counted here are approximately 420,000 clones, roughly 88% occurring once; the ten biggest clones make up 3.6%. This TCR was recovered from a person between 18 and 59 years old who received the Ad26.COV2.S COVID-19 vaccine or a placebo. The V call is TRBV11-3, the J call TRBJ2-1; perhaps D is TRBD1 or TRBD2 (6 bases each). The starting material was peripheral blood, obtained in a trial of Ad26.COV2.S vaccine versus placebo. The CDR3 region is CASSLGGWTYNEQFF. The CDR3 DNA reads TGTGCCAGCAGCCTAGGGGGGTGGACCTACAATGAGCAGTTCTTC.